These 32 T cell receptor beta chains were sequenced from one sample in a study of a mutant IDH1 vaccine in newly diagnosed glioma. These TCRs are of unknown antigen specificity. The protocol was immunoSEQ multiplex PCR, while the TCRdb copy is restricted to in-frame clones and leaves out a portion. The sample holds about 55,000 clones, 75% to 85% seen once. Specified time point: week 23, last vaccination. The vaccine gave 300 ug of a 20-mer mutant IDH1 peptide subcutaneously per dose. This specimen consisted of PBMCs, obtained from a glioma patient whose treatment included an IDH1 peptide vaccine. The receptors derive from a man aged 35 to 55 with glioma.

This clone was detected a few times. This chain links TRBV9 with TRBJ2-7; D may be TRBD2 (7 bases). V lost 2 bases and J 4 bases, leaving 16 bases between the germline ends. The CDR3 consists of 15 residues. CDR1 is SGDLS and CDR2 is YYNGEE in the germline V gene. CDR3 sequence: CASSVHGGAAYEQYF. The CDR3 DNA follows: TGTGCCAGCAGCGTTCATGGGGGGGCTGCGTACGAGCAGTACTTC.

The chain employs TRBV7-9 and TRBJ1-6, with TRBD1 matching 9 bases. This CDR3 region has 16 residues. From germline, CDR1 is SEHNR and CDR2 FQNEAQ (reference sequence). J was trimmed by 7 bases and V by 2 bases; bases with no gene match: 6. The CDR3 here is CASSLHRGLRNSPLHF. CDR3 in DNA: TGTGCCAGCAGCTTACACAGGGGGCTTCGGAATTCACCCCTCCACTTT.

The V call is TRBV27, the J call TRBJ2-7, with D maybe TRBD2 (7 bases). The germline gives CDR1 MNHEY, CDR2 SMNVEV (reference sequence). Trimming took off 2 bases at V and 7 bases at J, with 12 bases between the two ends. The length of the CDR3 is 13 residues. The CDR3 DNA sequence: TGTGCCAGCAGTTTAAGGGGGGAGGGGGAGCAGTACTTC. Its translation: CASSLRGEGEQYF.

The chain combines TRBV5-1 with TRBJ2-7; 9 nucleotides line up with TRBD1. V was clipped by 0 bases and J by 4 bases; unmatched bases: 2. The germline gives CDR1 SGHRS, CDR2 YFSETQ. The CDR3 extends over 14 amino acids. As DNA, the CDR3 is TGCGCCAGCAGCTTGGGGGACAGGGAGTACGAGCAGTACTTC. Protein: CASSLGDREYEQYF.

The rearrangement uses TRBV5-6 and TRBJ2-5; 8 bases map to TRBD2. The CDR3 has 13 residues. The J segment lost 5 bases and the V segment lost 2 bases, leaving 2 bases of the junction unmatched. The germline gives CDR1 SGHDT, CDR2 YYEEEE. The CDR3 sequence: CASSLGTRETQYF. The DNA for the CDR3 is TGTGCCAGCAGCTTAGGGACTAGGGAGACCCAGTACTTC.

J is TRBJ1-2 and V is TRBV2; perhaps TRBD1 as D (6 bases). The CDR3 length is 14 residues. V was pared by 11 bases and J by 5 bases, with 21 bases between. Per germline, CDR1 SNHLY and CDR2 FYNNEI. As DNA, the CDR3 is TGTGCCGGAACAGGGCCCCATCCCTCTTATGGCTACACCTTC. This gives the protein CAGTGPHPSYGYTF.

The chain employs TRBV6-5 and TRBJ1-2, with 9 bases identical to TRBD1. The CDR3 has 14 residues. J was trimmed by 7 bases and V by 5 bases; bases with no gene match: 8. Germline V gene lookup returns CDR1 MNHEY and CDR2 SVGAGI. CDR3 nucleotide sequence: TGTGCCAGCAGTCCTCTTACAGGGGGCGGTGGCTACACCTTC. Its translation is CASSPLTGGGGYTF.

CDR3 bases: TGTGCCAGCAGTGAGGCGGTACAGCCCCAGCATTTT. Translation gives CASSEAVQPQHF. V usage is TRBV2 and J usage is TRBJ1-5; D is uncertain. The CDR3 has 12 residues. Germline CDR1 reads SNHLY; CDR2 reads FYNNEI. V lost 3 bases and J 7 bases, leaving 7 bases between the germline ends.

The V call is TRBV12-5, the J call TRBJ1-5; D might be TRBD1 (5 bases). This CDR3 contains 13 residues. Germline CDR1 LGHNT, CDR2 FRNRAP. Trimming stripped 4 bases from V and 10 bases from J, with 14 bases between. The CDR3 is CASGWDGEYPQHF. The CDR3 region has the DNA TGTGCTAGTGGTTGGGACGGGGAGTATCCCCAGCATTTT.

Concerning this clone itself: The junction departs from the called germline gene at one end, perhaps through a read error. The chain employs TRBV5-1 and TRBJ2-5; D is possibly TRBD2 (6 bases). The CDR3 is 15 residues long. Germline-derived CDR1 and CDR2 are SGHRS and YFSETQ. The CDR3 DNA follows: TGCGCCAGCAGGTTGGCGGGGACGGCTCGAGAGACCCAGTACTTC. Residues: CASRLAGTARETQYF.

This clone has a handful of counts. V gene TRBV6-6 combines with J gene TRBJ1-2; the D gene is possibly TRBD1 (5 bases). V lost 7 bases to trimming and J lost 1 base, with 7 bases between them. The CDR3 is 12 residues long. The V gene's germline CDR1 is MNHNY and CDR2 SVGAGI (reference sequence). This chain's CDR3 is CASTGVNYGYTF. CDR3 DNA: TGTGCCAGCACGGGGGTTAACTATGGCTACACCTTC.

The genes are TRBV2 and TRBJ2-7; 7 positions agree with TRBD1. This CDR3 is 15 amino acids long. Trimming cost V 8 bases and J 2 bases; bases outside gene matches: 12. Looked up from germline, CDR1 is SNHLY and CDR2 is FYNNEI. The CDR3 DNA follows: TGTGCCAGCCGTAGGGAAGACAGGGCCCCCTACGAGCAGTACTTC. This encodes CASRREDRAPYEQYF.

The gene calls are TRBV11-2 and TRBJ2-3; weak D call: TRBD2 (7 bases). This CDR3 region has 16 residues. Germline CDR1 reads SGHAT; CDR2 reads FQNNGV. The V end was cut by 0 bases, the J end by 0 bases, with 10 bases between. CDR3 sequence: CASSLEGGASTDTQYF. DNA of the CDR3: TGTGCCAGCAGCTTAGAAGGGGGGGCTAGCACAGATACGCAGTATTTT.

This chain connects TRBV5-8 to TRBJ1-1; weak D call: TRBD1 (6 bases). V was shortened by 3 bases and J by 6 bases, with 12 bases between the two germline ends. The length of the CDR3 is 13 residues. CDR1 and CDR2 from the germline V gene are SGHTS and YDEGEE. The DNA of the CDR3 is TGTGCCAGCAGCTCCACAGGGAGGGCTGAAGCTTTCTTT. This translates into CASSSTGRAEAFF.

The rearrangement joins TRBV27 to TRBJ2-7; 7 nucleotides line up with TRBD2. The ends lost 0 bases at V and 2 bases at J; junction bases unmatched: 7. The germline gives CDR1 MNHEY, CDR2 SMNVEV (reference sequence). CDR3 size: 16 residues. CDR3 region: CASSLSMAGETYEQYF. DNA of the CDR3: TGTGCCAGCAGTTTATCGATGGCGGGGGAGACCTACGAGCAGTACTTC.

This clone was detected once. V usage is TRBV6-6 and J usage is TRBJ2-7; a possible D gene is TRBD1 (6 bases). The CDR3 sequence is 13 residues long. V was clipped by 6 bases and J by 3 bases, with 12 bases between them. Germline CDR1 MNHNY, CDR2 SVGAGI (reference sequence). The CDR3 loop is CASSPRDNYEQYF. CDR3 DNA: TGTGCCAGCAGCCCCCGGGACAACTACGAGCAGTACTTC.

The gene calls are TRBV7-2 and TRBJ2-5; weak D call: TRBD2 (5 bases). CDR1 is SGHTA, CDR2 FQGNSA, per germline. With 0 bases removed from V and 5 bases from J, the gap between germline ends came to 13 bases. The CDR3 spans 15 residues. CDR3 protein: CASSLAGLLGETQYF. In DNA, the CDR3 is TGTGCCAGCAGCTTAGCTGGACTCTTGGGGGAGACCCAGTACTTC.

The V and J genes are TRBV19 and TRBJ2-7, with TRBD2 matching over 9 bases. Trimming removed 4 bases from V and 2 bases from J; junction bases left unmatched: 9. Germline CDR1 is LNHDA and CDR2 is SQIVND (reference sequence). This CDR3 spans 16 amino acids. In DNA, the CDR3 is TGTGCCAGTAGTAGGAATCTAGCGGGATCAACCTACGAGCAGTACTTC. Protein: CASSRNLAGSTYEQYF.

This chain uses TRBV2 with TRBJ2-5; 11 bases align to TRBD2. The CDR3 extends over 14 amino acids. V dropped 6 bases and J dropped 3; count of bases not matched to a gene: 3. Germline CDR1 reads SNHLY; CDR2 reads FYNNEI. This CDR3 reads CASRELAGEETQYF. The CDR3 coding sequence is TGTGCCAGCAGGGAACTAGCGGGGGAAGAGACCCAGTACTTC. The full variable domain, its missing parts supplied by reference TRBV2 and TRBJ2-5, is EPEVTQTPSHQVTQMGQEVILRCVPISNHLYFYWYRQILGQKVEFLVSFYNNEISEKSEIFDDQFSVERPDGSNFTLKIRSTKLEDSAMYFCASRELAGEETQYFGPGTRLLVL.

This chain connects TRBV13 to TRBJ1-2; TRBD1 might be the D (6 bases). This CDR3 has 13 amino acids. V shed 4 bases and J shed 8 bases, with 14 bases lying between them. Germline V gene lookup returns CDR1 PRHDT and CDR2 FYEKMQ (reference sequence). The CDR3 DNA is TGTGCCAGCAGCTCTCCGGGGGGGCTAGGCTACACCTTC. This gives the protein CASSSPGGLGYTF.

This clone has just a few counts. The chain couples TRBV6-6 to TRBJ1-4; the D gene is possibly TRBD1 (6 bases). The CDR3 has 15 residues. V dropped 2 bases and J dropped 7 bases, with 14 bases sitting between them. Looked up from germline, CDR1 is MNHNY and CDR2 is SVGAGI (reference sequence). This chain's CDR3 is CASSYRGEGGEKLFF. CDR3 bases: TGTGCCAGCAGTTACCGGGGGGAGGGGGGTGAAAAACTGTTTTTT.

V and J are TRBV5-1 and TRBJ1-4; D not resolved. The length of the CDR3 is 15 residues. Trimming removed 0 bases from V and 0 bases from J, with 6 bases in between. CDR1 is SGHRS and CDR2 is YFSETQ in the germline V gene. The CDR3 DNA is TGCGCCAGCAGCTTGGCCCAGACAACTAATGAAAAACTGTTTTTT. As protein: CASSLAQTTNEKLFF.

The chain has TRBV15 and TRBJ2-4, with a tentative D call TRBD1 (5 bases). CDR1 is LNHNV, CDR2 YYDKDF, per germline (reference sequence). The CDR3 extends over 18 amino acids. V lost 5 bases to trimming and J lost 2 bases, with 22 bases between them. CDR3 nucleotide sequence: TGTGCCACCAGCGCGCGGTCACCCAGGGAAAGCACCAAAAACATTCAGTACTTC. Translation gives CATSARSPRESTKNIQYF.

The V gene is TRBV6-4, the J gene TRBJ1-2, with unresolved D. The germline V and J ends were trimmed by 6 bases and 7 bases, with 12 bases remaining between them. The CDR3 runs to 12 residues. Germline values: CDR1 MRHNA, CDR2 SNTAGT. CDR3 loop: CASRGGMAGYTF. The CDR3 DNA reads TGTGCCAGCAGAGGAGGGATGGCTGGCTACACCTTC.

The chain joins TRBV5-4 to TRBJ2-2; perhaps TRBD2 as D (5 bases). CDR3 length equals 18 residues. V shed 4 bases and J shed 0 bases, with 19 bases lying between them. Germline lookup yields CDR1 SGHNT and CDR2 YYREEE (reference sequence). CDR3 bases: TGTGCCAGCAGCCCACGCGAAGGTGGAGGCGCGAACACCGGGGAGCTGTTTTTT. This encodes CASSPREGGGANTGELFF.

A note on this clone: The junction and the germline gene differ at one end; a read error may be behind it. DNA for the CDR3: TGCGCCAGCAGATTGGACAGAGAGGGCACTGAAGCTTTCTTT. This codes for CASRLDREGTEAFF. The V gene is TRBV5-1, the J gene TRBJ1-1; a possible D gene is TRBD1 (6 bases). The CDR3 is made up of 14 amino acids. Germline CDR1 is SGHRS and CDR2 is YFSETQ. Variable domain in full (rest from reference TRBV5-1 and TRBJ1-1): KAGVTQTPRYLIKTRGQQVTLSCSPISGHRSVSWYQQTPGQGLQFLFEYFSETQRNKGNFPGRFSGRQFSNSRSEMNVSTLELGDSALYLCASRLDREGTEAFFGQGTRLTVV.

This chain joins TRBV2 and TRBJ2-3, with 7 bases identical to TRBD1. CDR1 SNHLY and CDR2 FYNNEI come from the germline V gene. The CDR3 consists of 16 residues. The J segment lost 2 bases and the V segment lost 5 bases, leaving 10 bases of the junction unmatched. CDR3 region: CASSQEDRFYTDTQYF. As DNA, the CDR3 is TGTGCCAGCAGTCAGGAGGACAGGTTTTACACAGATACGCAGTATTTT.

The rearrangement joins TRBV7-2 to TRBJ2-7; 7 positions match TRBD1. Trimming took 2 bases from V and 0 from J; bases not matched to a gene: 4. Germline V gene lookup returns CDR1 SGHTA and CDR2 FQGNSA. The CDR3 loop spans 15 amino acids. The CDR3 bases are TGTGCCAGCAGCTTAACGGGACAGCTCTCCTACGAGCAGTACTTC. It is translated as CASSLTGQLSYEQYF.

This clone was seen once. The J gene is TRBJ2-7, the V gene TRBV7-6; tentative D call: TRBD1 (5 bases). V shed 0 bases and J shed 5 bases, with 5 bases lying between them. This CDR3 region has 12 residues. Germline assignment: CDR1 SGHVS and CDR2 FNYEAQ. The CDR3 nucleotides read TGTGCCAGCAGCTTAGCGACAGACGAGCAGTACTTC. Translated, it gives CASSLATDEQYF.

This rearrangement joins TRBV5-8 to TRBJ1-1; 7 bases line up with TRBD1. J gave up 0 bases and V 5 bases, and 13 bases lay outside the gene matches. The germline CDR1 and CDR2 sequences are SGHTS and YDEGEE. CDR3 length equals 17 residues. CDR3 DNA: TGTGCCAGCAGTCTGGGTCCGACCGGGACAGTGAACACTGAAGCTTTCTTT. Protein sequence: CASSLGPTGTVNTEAFF.

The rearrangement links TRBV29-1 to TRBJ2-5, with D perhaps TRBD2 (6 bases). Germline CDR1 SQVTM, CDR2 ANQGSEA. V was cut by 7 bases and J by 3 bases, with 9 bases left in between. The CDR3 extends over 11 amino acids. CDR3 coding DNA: TGCAGCGGCGGGACCAAAGAGACCCAGTACTTC. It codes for CSGGTKETQYF.

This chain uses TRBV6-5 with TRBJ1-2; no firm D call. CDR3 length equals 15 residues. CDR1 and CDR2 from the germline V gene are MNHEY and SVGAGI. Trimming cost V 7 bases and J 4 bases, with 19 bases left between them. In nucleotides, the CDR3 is TGTGCCAGCACCCACTTTGTGGGCGCCAGCTATGGCTACACCTTC. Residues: CASTHFVGASYGYTF.